This TCR beta chain came from a study of siplizumab effects on memory and regulatory T cells (dated by TCRdb to the late 2010s). Regarding the research as a whole: The study examined how the anti-CD2 antibody siplizumab affects alloreactive T-cell subsets in allogeneic mixed lymphocyte reactions built from human PBMCs. Beyond this particular receptor, the publication reports: Whether proliferating Tregs from siplizumab cultures were suppressive was not functionally confirmed. Because sequences below about 10^-5 frequency were poorly captured, only a minor fraction of alloreactive clones could be mapped to unstimulated subsets. Roughly 80-96% of proliferating CD4+ or CD8+ clones could not be assigned a naive or memory phenotype. In reactions with siplizumab, an average of about 62% of mappable alloreactive CD4+ clones were Treg-derived, compared with 26.9% in control reactions. Unstimulated naive T cells appeared to be more diverse than memory T cells, and naive cells seemed to make a substantial contribution to the alloresponse. The cumulative frequency of alloreactive sequences that could be traced back to unstimulated CD4+ memory T cells was significantly reduced by siplizumab.

For this chain, trimming is 3 bases at the V end and 7 bases at the J end, and the number of junction bases without a gene match is 15. The germline V gene yields MGHDK for CDR1 and SYGVNS for CDR2. From cysteine to phenylalanine, the CDR3 is 18 amino acids long. Kept here is only the CDR3 DNA, which spans 54 bases and is read in frame from base 1. For this clone: The target of this receptor is not known. No quality values exist for individual bases; no much larger clone is one base distant.

TCRbeta CDR3 sequencing was performed on sorted unstimulated T cells and on proliferating T cells recovered from mixed lymphocyte reactions. Fresh whole blood from under 13 HLA-typed healthy donors was used as the source from which PBMCs were isolated. Library generation was performed with the immunoSEQ multiplex PCR assay. Each sample had some 94,000 TCR templates assayed by the deep sequencing platform. Genomic DNA extracted from sorted T cells was the material used for TCRbeta CDR3 sequencing. Processing in the source paper ran as follows. The R programming language was used for clonal analysis of TCRbeta CDR3 data. Unstimulated samples were compared with post-reaction CFSE-low samples to define alloreactive CD4+ and CD8+ clones. Alloreactive CD4+ clones were assigned to regulatory or non-regulatory origin by matching sequences to sorted unstimulated Treg and non-Treg repertoires. TCRdb took this table from immuneACCESS and kept in-frame rearrangements with V and J called. Such tables lack part of the clones; where checked against another copy, unresolved V genes explain under half of the gap, and the rest is unexplained. V and J calls and clone size come straight from that table; D and trimming were deduced from the DNA. For this sample the table gives fewer than 100,000 clones, of which approximately 95% were detected only once. The biggest ten clones account for under 20% of the sample.

The sequencing sample was made of CD8+ T cells sorted from blood. This receptor was taken from a human donor in good health. Recombination connected TRBV25-1 to TRBJ1-2, with 12 junctional bases fitting TRBD1. The CDR3 loop reads CASSDNRDRGHRSGGYTF. At the DNA level, the sequence is TGTGCCAGCAGTGACAACCGGGACAGGGGGCACAGGTCTGGTGGCTACACCTTC.